These T cell receptor beta chains were read from a single sample in a study of identical twins. TCRdb ran MiXCR on the 5' RACE reads and lists one entry per CDR3 protein. This table holds 500,000 or so distinct CDR3 sequences, 20% to 25% found once. A further study also used this sample, focusing on T cells expressing NK-cell markers.

Sequenced material: CD4+ T cells sorted from blood. These receptors were taken from a woman in her late teens or twenties in good health. CDR3s include the opening cysteine and the closing phenylalanine or tryptophan. Each record gives: V gene, J gene, D gene, CDR3 protein. The D gene is left open where the match is weak.

TRBV6-1,TRBJ1-2,TRBD1,CASSRDRNYGYTF
TRBV20-1,TRBJ2-1,TRBD2,CSASNGGAHEQFF
TRBV18,TRBJ2-7,-,CASSERADEQYF
TRBV15,TRBJ2-7,-,CATSRDLPYEQYF
TRBV7-2,TRBJ2-2,-,CASSWVITMNTGELFF
TRBV10-3,TRBJ1-5,-,CAMSEGGGGQPQHF
TRBV12-3/TRBV12-4,TRBJ1-1,-,CASSFQGGHTEAFF
TRBV4-3,TRBJ1-4,-,CASSQDRRNNEKLFF
TRBV20-1,TRBJ2-3,-,CSAPHTDTQYF
TRBV6-5,TRBJ2-7,-,CASSYRDMTLHEQYF
TRBV12-3/TRBV12-4,TRBJ2-3,-,CASSLAIPFHDTQYF
TRBV14,TRBJ1-2,-,CASSQDRGRDYGYTF
TRBV5-6,TRBJ2-5,-,CASSPGPSQETQYF
TRBV12-3/TRBV12-4,TRBJ2-2,TRBD2,CASRFTGIMGGDGDTGELFF
TRBV6-1,TRBJ2-1,-,CASIPTRGSSYNEQFF
TRBV5-1,TRBJ2-1,TRBD1,CASSPDRSGMAEQFF
TRBV4-3,TRBJ2-1,-,CASSQVPWSLSSYNEQFF
TRBV27,TRBJ1-6,-,CASSLILGNSPLHF
TRBV5-6,TRBJ2-1,-,CATSERGATSYNEQFF
TRBV12-3/TRBV12-4,TRBJ2-2,-,CASKQLGLDTGELFF
TRBV12-3/TRBV12-4,TRBJ2-1,-,CASINFLSFNEQFF
TRBV12-3/TRBV12-4,TRBJ1-1,-,CASTTYAGAAFF
TRBV5-1,TRBJ1-2,TRBD1,CASSWGQGHYGYTF